These 30 T cell receptor beta chains share one sample of origin, sequenced in a study of T-cell memory formation after mild COVID-19. TCRdb independently ran MiXCR on the 5' RACE reads; one entry per CDR3 protein. The sample includes approximately 390,000 distinct CDR3 sequences, about 16% of them seen just once. Sample: PBMCs or a T cell subset sorted from them (not recorded which). These receptor sequences come from a man between 18 and 29 years old who had mild COVID-19 (a few samples of this study predate the infection). Cell type and time point are not known.

This clonotype was seen many times. The rearrangement joins TRBV20-1 to TRBJ1-1; tentatively, D is TRBD1 (5 bases). The CDR3 is 15 residues long. The germline CDR1 and CDR2 sequences are DFQATT and SNEGSKA (reference sequence). Between the trimmed V and J ends, which lost 2 bases and 1 base, there was a span of 14 bases. The CDR3 DNA reads TGCAGTGCTAGACAGGGACGGAGGGAGAACACTGAAGCTTTCTTT. Its protein is CSARQGRRENTEAFF.

V is TRBV7-7 and J is TRBJ1-2; D is possibly TRBD1 (6 bases). The CDR3 sequence is 14 residues long. Trimming removed 5 bases at V and 6 bases at J, with 16 bases between. From germline, CDR1 is SSHAT and CDR2 FNYEAQ (reference sequence). As DNA, the CDR3 is TGTGCCAGCAGCCGAGGGGGACCTCTACATGGCTACACCTTC. The encoded protein is CASSRGGPLHGYTF.

The gene calls are TRBV5-1 and TRBJ2-3; D remains ambiguous. The V end lost 0 bases, the J end lost 8 bases, and 7 bases lay between the germline ends. CDR3 length: 12 residues. From germline, CDR1 is SGHRS and CDR2 YFSETQ. CDR3 loop: CASSLESTTQYF. CDR3 sequence (DNA): TGCGCCAGCAGCTTGGAGTCGACTACGCAGTATTTT.

This clonotype showed up many times. The chain links TRBV11-3 to TRBJ1-6; no clear D gene. The CDR3 runs 13 residues. The V end was cut by 0 bases, the J end by 5 bases, with 2 bases between. Germline V gene lookup returns CDR1 SGHNT and CDR2 YENEEA. The CDR3 sequence: CASSLEHNSPLHF. The DNA of the CDR3 is TGTGCCAGCAGCTTAGAGCATAATTCACCCCTCCACTTT.

This clonotype was detected a few times. This chain links TRBV4-3 with TRBJ2-7, with a tentative D call TRBD2 (6 bases). The V gene's germline CDR1 is LGHNA and CDR2 YSLEER. This CDR3 comprises 14 residues. The V end was cut by 3 bases, the J end by 0 bases, with 9 bases between. The CDR3 bases are TGCGCCAGCAGCCACCTGACTAGCTCCTACGAGCAGTACTTC. Translated: CASSHLTSSYEQYF.

A single count supports this clonotype. CDR3 amino acids: CSVGAGQGMPYEQYF. Here the CDR3 DNA reads TGCAGCGTTGGGGCGGGACAGGGGATGCCCTACGAGCAGTACTTC. The chain recombines TRBV29-1 with TRBJ2-7; 10 positions agree with TRBD1. Germline V CDR1 and CDR2: SQVTM, ANQGSEA. Losses at the gene ends were 4 bases for V and 2 bases for J; bases not matched to a gene: 8. CDR3 length: 15 residues.

V usage is TRBV6-2 or TRBV6-3 and J usage is TRBJ1-1; 10 bases are a match to TRBD1. V lost 5 bases to trimming and J lost 5 bases; unmatched junction nucleotides: 11. The CDR3 is 16 residues long. The germline gives CDR1 MNHEY, CDR2 SVGEGT. CDR3 amino acids: CASSHPKGQGRTEAFF. CDR3 in DNA: TGTGCCAGCAGTCATCCGAAGGGACAGGGGAGGACTGAAGCTTTCTTT.

This clonotype was observed at least ten times. The V gene is TRBV7-2, the J gene TRBJ2-1, with TRBD2 matching over 10 bases. With V trimmed by 5 bases and J by 4 bases, 5 bases remained unmatched. Germline loops: CDR1 SGHTA, CDR2 FQGNSA. The CDR3 runs 15 residues. CDR3 protein: CASSTGTSVYNEQFF. CDR3 DNA: TGTGCCAGCAGCACCGGGACTAGCGTATACAATGAGCAGTTCTTC.

V and J are TRBV6-5 and TRBJ2-7; tentative D call: TRBD1 (6 bases). Germline V gives CDR1 MNHEY, CDR2 SVGAGI. CDR3 length: 14 amino acids. V gave up 2 bases and J gave up 4 bases, with 12 bases separating them. The CDR3 DNA reads TGTGCCAGCAGTTACCGCGCCAGGGGATACGAGCAGTACGTC. Protein product: CASSYRARGYEQYV.

V is TRBV27 and J is TRBJ2-3; D may correspond to TRBD1 or TRBD2 (5 bases each). Germline CDR1 reads MNHEY; CDR2 reads SMNVEV (reference sequence). This CDR3 has 15 amino acids. The germline V and J ends were trimmed by 3 bases and 3 bases, with 13 bases remaining between them. For the CDR3, the DNA is TGTGCCAGCAGTTTCCGGGATTGGGGGACAGATACGCAGTATTTT. Translated, it gives CASSFRDWGTDTQYF.

This clonotype occurred a few times. The chain couples TRBV7-9 to TRBJ1-1; the D is unclear. Germline assignment: CDR1 SEHNR and CDR2 FQNEAQ (reference sequence). This CDR3 contains 13 residues. V shed 4 bases and J shed 6 bases, with 12 bases lying between them. The CDR3 is CASSSLVLAEAFF. CDR3 nucleotide sequence: TGTGCCAGCAGCTCACTGGTCTTAGCTGAAGCTTTCTTT.

The V gene is TRBV29-1, the J gene TRBJ2-3, with D tentatively TRBD1 or TRBD2 (5 bases each). Per germline, CDR1 SQVTM and CDR2 ANQGSEA. The CDR3 spans 14 residues. The germline V and J ends were trimmed by 6 bases and 2 bases, with 15 bases remaining between them. CDR3 sequence (DNA): TGCAGCGTGACCAGGGACCTAATCACAGATACGCAGTATTTT. It yields the protein CSVTRDLITDTQYF.

This clonotype was detected only a few times. The J gene is TRBJ2-5, the V gene TRBV5-1, with D maybe TRBD1 (7 bases). CDR3 length equals 15 residues. The V and J ends lost 4 bases and 5 bases respectively, with 18 bases between them. Germline CDR1 SGHRS, CDR2 YFSETQ. The CDR3 region is CASSTGDSGGETQYF. For the CDR3, the DNA is TGCGCCAGCAGCACGGGGGACAGCGGTGGGGAGACCCAGTACTTC.

The chain carries TRBV10-3 and TRBJ2-5, with unresolved D. CDR3 length equals 13 residues. CDR1 ENHRY and CDR2 SYGVKD come from the germline V gene. V lost 8 bases to trimming and J lost 4 bases, with 14 bases between them. The CDR3 sequence is CAIASLGGETQYF. CDR3 DNA: TGTGCCATCGCCTCATTGGGCGGAGAGACCCAGTACTTC.

This clonotype was found a few times. At one end the junction does not follow the germline gene, possibly because of a read error. The chain links TRBV7-7 to TRBJ2-3; possibly TRBD1 for D (5 bases). Germline V gene data show CDR1 as SSHAT and CDR2 as FNYEAQ (reference sequence). This CDR3 is 14 amino acids long. The CDR3 loop reads CASSPQGSSDTQYF. CDR3 coding DNA: TGTGCTAGCAGCCCCCAGGGCAGTTCAGATACGCAGTATTTT.

The V call is TRBV29-1, the J call TRBJ2-2; 8 positions agree with TRBD1. This CDR3 has 14 residues. With V trimmed by 3 bases and J by 4 bases, 4 bases remained unmatched. Germline CDR1 SQVTM, CDR2 ANQGSEA. CDR3 amino acids: CSVDLTGVTGELFF. In nucleotides, the CDR3 is TGCAGCGTTGACTTGACAGGGGTCACCGGGGAGCTGTTTTTT.

The chain is built from TRBV12-3 or TRBV12-4 and TRBJ1-4; no firm D call. V shed 6 bases and J shed 7 bases, with 9 bases lying between them. The CDR3 contains 12 residues. CDR3 DNA: TGTGCCAGCAGCCCCCTCCGTGAAAAACTGTTTTTT. This encodes CASSPLREKLFF.

This clonotype was seen only a few times. V is TRBV20-1 and J is TRBJ2-7; TRBD1 matches 10 bases. Germline values: CDR1 DFQATT, CDR2 SNEGSKA (reference sequence). CDR3 length: 14 amino acids. V was clipped by 5 bases and J by 2 bases; unmatched bases: 6. This chain's CDR3 is CSALRTGGTYEQYV. DNA of the CDR3: TGCAGTGCTCTACGGACAGGGGGTACCTACGAGCAGTACGTC.

The rearrangement links TRBV27 to TRBJ1-2, with D unclear. The CDR3 covers 13 residues. The germline V gene encodes CDR1 MNHEY and CDR2 SMNVEV (reference sequence). Trimming cost V 3 bases and J 3 bases, with 8 bases left between them. The CDR3 coding sequence is TGTGCCAGCAGTTTGAGGAGATACTATGGCTACACCTTC. This translates into CASSLRRYYGYTF.

In its sample, this clonotype was seen many times. The rearrangement uses TRBV7-2 and TRBJ2-4; 7 nucleotides align to TRBD2. The V and J ends lost 3 bases and 5 bases, in that order; junction bases with no gene match: 4. CDR3 length: 14 residues. In germline, CDR1 is SGHTA, CDR2 FQGNSA. The CDR3 DNA follows: TGTGCCAGCAGCTTTAACCGGGGGGAAAACATTCAGTACTTC. Protein sequence: CASSFNRGENIQYF.

This clonotype was recorded many times. This chain links TRBV2 with TRBJ1-1; 10 bases line up with TRBD1. Trimming removed 6 bases from V and 5 bases from J; junction bases left unmatched: 0. The CDR3 sequence is 12 residues long. Germline values: CDR1 SNHLY, CDR2 FYNNEI. The CDR3: CASRDRGTEAFF. The CDR3 coding sequence is TGTGCCAGCAGGGACAGGGGGACTGAAGCTTTCTTT.

The chain uses TRBV4-2 and TRBJ2-2, with 10 bases that match TRBD2. Germline V gives CDR1 LGHNA, CDR2 YNFKEQ. The CDR3 is 16 amino acids. Trimming at V came to 4 bases and at J to 5 bases, leaving 7 bases not matched to a gene. The DNA for the CDR3 is TGTGCCAGCAGCCTCCGCCCTAGCGGGGGTACCGGGGAGCTGTTTTTT. Protein: CASSLRPSGGTGELFF.

This clonotype was counted only a few times. The gene calls are TRBV6-2 or TRBV6-3 and TRBJ2-7, with D possibly TRBD2 on 5 matching bases. Germline CDR1 is MNHEY and CDR2 is SVGEGT. This CDR3 is 11 amino acids long. V was shortened by 5 bases and J by 6 bases, with 8 bases between the two germline ends. CDR3 coding DNA: TGTGCCAGCAGTACCGGGGTCGAGCAGTACGTC. Translation gives CASSTGVEQYV.

This clonotype was seen a few times. J is TRBJ2-3 and V is TRBV7-6; no definite D call. This CDR3 has 13 residues. V lost 2 bases and J lost 2, with 5 bases in between. Looked up from germline, CDR1 is SGHVS and CDR2 is FNYEAQ. CDR3 DNA: TGTGCCAGCAGCTTATGGAACACAGATACGCAGTATTTT. Its translation is CASSLWNTDTQYF.

CDR3 sequence (DNA): TGTGCCAGCAGTTACTCAGGGGAACAGGTTCGGGGTGGCTACACCTTC. This sequence encodes CASSYSGEQVRGGYTF. The gene calls are TRBV6-6 and TRBJ1-2; D perhaps matches TRBD1 (5 bases). CDR3 length: 16 residues. V lost 0 bases, J lost 7 bases, and 18 bases lay in between. From germline, CDR1 is MNHNY and CDR2 SVGAGI (reference sequence).

This clonotype has a handful of counts. V and J are TRBV5-1 and TRBJ1-3; D may be TRBD1 (6 bases). The CDR3 covers 17 residues. V gave up 1 base and J gave up 0 bases, with 14 bases separating them. Germline V CDR1 and CDR2: SGHRS, YFSETQ. This CDR3 is CASSLIPGHRSGNTIYF. CDR3 coding DNA: TGCGCCAGCAGCTTGATTCCGGGACACCGCTCTGGAAACACCATATATTTT.

The chain links TRBV4-1 to TRBJ1-2; D uncertain. Germline CDR1 MGHRA, CDR2 YSYEKL. The CDR3 covers 15 residues. Trimming took off 1 base at V and 5 bases at J, with 14 bases between the two ends. The CDR3 DNA sequence: TGCGCCAGCAGCCAAGCGAAGGGTTGGCCGTATGGCTACACCTTC. Translation gives CASSQAKGWPYGYTF.

A few counts support this clonotype. The rearrangement joins TRBV6-6 to TRBJ2-7; D tentatively fits TRBD1 or TRBD2 (6 bases each). With 2 bases removed from V and 5 bases from J, the gap between germline ends came to 16 bases. The CDR3 loop spans 15 amino acids. Germline-derived CDR1 and CDR2 are MNHNY and SVGAGI (reference sequence). The CDR3 nucleotides read TGTGCCAGCAGTTACGCCACAGGGAGGTTGGACGAGCAGTACTTC. Its protein product is CASSYATGRLDEQYF.

The rearrangement joins TRBV7-9 to TRBJ2-5, with 10 bases that match TRBD1. Looked up from germline, CDR1 is SEHNR and CDR2 is FQNEAQ (reference sequence). The CDR3 length is 16 residues. V trimming: 2 bases; J trimming: 4 bases; junction bases outside the gene matches: 7. CDR3 amino acids: CASSLPGQGEGETQYF. The CDR3 DNA is TGTGCCAGCAGCTTACCTGGACAGGGGGAAGGAGAGACCCAGTACTTC. Supplemented by reference TRBV7-9 and TRBJ2-5, the full variable domain reads DTGVSQNPRHKITKRGQNVTFRCDPISEHNRLYWYRQTLGQGPEFLTYFQNEAQLEKSRLLSDRFSAERPKGSFSTLEIQRTEQGDSAMYLCASSLPGQGEGETQYFGPGTRLLVL.

This clonotype was found a few times. This chain connects TRBV20-1 to TRBJ2-3; D could derive from TRBD1 or TRBD2 (6 bases each). The CDR3 sequence is 14 residues long. Trimming removed 2 bases from V and 4 bases from J, with 13 bases in between. Germline V gives CDR1 DFQATT, CDR2 SNEGSKA (reference sequence). The CDR3 nucleotides read TGCAGTGCTAGAAATCCGGGGGCGTCAGATACGCAGTATTTT. This codes for CSARNPGASDTQYF.